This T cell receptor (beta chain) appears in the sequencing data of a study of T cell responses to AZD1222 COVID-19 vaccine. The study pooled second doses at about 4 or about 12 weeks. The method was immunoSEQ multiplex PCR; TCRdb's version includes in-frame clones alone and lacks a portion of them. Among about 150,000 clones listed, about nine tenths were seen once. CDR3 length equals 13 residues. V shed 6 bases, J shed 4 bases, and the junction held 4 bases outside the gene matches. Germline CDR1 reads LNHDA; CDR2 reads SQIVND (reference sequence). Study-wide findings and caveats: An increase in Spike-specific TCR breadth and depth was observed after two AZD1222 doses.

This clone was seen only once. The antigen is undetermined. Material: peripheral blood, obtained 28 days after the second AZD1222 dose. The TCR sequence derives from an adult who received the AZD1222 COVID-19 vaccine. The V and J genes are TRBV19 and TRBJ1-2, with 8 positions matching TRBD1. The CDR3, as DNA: TGTGCCAGTAGGGGGACAGGATTCTATGGCTACACCTTC. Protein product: CASRGTGFYGYTF.